A single sample is the source of the 10 T cell receptor beta chains below, sequenced in a study of cytomegalovirus exposure and HLA in healthy donors. Researchers ran the PCR with 60 Vbeta and 13 Jbeta primers. This table comes from immunoSEQ multiplex PCR, and its TCRdb copy is limited to in-frame clones, with some not included. The sample records roughly 150,000 clones, more than 80% being singletons. Sequenced input: PBMCs. The origin of the receptors is a woman in her forties in good health and CMV-seropositive.

This clone was seen a few times. The V call is TRBV7-2, the J call TRBJ2-7; the D gene is possibly TRBD1 (6 bases). Germline CDR1 is SGHTA and CDR2 is FQGNSA. With 5 bases removed from V and 3 bases from J, the gap between germline ends came to 11 bases. This CDR3 contains 13 residues. CDR3 in amino acids: CASSDHRDYEQYF. For the CDR3, the DNA is TGTGCCAGCAGCGACCACAGGGACTACGAGCAGTACTTC. Full variable domain (remainder filled in from reference TRBV7-2 and TRBJ2-7): GAGVSQSPSNKVTEKGKDVELRCDPISGHTALYWYRQSLGQGLEFLIYFQGNSAPDKSGLPSDRFSAERTGGSVSTLTIQRTQQEDSAVYLCASSDHRDYEQYFGPGTRLTVT.

This sequence joins TRBV7-2 and TRBJ1-2; D is uncertain. The CDR3 is made up of 13 amino acids. The germline V gene encodes CDR1 SGHTA and CDR2 FQGNSA. The germline V and J ends were trimmed by 5 bases and 2 bases, with 9 bases remaining between them. CDR3 sequence reads: CASSTQANYGYTF. In DNA, the CDR3 is TGTGCCAGCAGCACCCAGGCGAACTATGGCTACACCTTC.

The J gene is TRBJ1-4, the V gene TRBV18; tentatively, D is TRBD1 (5 bases). Germline V gene lookup returns CDR1 KGHSH and CDR2 LQKENI. V was shortened by 4 bases and J by 3 bases, with 9 bases between the two germline ends. The CDR3 consists of 14 residues. CDR3 nucleotide sequence: TGTGCCAGCTCACTTCGACAGTCTAATGAAAAACTGTTTTTT. Protein product: CASSLRQSNEKLFF.

The rearrangement uses TRBV6-5 and TRBJ1-1, with 7 nucleotides matching TRBD1. This CDR3 is built from 15 residues. After removal of 3 bases from V and 5 bases from J, the junction contained 9 bases not matched to a gene. Germline CDR1 and CDR2: MNHEY and SVGAGI. For the CDR3, the DNA is TGTGCCAGCAGTTATTCGACCAGGGGGACGACTGAAGCTTTCTTT. Translation: CASSYSTRGTTEAFF.

The DNA of the CDR3 is TGTGCCAGCAGCCTACAGGGAAGGTATGGCTACACCTTC. Its translation: CASSLQGRYGYTF. This chain links TRBV7-2 with TRBJ1-2, with TRBD1 as a possible D gene (6 bases). Trimming cost V 5 bases and J 5 bases, with 12 bases left between them. Germline CDR1 reads SGHTA; CDR2 reads FQGNSA. The CDR3 loop spans 13 amino acids.

The chain recombines TRBV5-1 with TRBJ2-7; D is perhaps TRBD1 (5 bases). The V gene lost 4 bases and the J gene lost 2 bases, with 10 bases spanning the gap. The CDR3 is made up of 13 amino acids. The V gene's germline CDR1 is SGHRS and CDR2 YFSETQ. CDR3 amino acids: CASSTGRAYEQYF. In DNA form, the CDR3 reads TGCGCCAGCAGCACAGGTCGGGCCTACGAGCAGTACTTC.

The V call is TRBV5-1, the J call TRBJ2-7; 11 bases are shared with TRBD2. CDR1 and CDR2 from the germline V gene are SGHRS and YFSETQ. After removal of 2 bases from V and 5 bases from J, the junction contained 6 bases not matched to a gene. This CDR3 is 15 amino acids long. Here the CDR3 DNA reads TGCGCCAGCAGCTTAACTAGCGGGAGTTCACACGAGCAGTACTTC. This codes for CASSLTSGSSHEQYF.

The rearrangement links TRBV18 to TRBJ1-1; weak D call: TRBD1 (6 bases). Germline CDR1 reads KGHSH; CDR2 reads LQKENI. This CDR3 has 16 residues. V lost 3 bases and J lost 0, with 14 bases in between. The CDR3 spells CASSPQGQSVNTEAFF. CDR3 DNA: TGTGCCAGCTCACCGCAGGGACAATCCGTGAACACTGAAGCTTTCTTT. Drawing the rest from reference TRBV18 and TRBJ1-1, the complete variable domain is NAGVMQNPRHLVRRRGQEARLRCSPMKGHSHVYWYRQLPEEGLKFMVYLQKENIIDESGMPKERFSAEFPKEGPSILRIQQVVRGDSAAYFCASSPQGQSVNTEAFFGQGTRLTVV.

The chain recombines TRBV6-5 with TRBJ2-5; 11 bases line up with TRBD1. The CDR3 loop spans 15 amino acids. V lost 6 bases to trimming and J lost 5 bases; unmatched junction nucleotides: 8. Germline-derived CDR1 and CDR2 are MNHEY and SVGAGI. The CDR3 DNA is TGTGCCAGCAGCAAGGACAGGGGGCGCGCCGAGACCCAGTACTTC. It is translated as CASSKDRGRAETQYF.

This clone was seen only a few times. V usage is TRBV6-6 and J usage is TRBJ1-5; D gene ambiguous. The CDR3 runs 13 residues. The V gene's germline CDR1 is MNHNY and CDR2 SVGAGI (reference sequence). The V gene lost 10 bases and the J gene lost 6 bases, with 16 bases spanning the gap. The CDR3 loop reads CATRRGNGQPQHF. The CDR3 DNA reads TGTGCCACAAGGAGAGGGAATGGTCAGCCCCAGCATTTT.